A single sample gave rise to the 14 T cell receptor beta chains below, sequenced in a study of blood T cell dynamics during melanoma immunotherapy. Assay: immunoSEQ multiplex PCR; the TCRdb copy retains only in-frame clones and omits some. The sample includes about 15,000 clones, under 90% of them seen just once. Time point given: pre-treatment baseline. The sequencing used blood, collected from a patient treated with checkpoint blockade. These receptors came from a human donor with melanoma.

This clone was observed a single time. The J gene is TRBJ2-7, the V gene TRBV28, with 11 bases aligning to TRBD2. The CDR3 is 18 amino acids. Germline CDR1 is MDHEN and CDR2 is SYDVKM. The V gene end was trimmed by 5 bases and the J gene end by 3 bases; junction bases not matched to a gene: 15. As DNA, the CDR3 is TGTGCCAGCAGTCCCCCGACAGGGGTGCTAGCGGGAGGCTACGAGCAGTACTTC. Amino acids: CASSPPTGVLAGGYEQYF.

The rearrangement links TRBV19 to TRBJ2-7, with 10 nucleotides matching TRBD1. The germline V gene has CDR1 LNHDA and CDR2 SQIVND (reference sequence). The CDR3 extends over 15 amino acids. Unmatched junction bases numbered 6, after V lost 4 bases and J lost 3 bases. CDR3 amino acids: CASSTRTGGGYEQYF. DNA of the CDR3: TGTGCCAGTAGTACCCGGACAGGGGGGGGCTACGAGCAGTACTTC.

This chain uses TRBV10-3 with TRBJ2-7; 7 bases align to TRBD2. Germline CDR1 ENHRY, CDR2 SYGVKD. V lost 6 bases and J lost 4; bases outside the gene matches: 9. The CDR3 covers 14 residues. The CDR3 DNA reads TGTGCCATCAGGGAGGGGCTAGCGGATTACGAGCAGTACTTC. This sequence encodes CAIREGLADYEQYF.

The chain employs TRBV2 and TRBJ1-1; perhaps TRBD1 as D (5 bases). The CDR3 runs to 16 residues. Trimming removed 3 bases at V and 0 bases at J, with 14 bases between. From germline, CDR1 is SNHLY and CDR2 FYNNEI. CDR3 amino acids: CASSDLDNHMNTEAFF. In DNA, the CDR3 is TGTGCCAGCAGTGACCTGGACAACCACATGAACACTGAAGCTTTCTTT.

The chain couples TRBV25-1 to TRBJ2-3, with 7 positions matching TRBD1. Trimming cost V 3 bases and J 5 bases; bases outside gene matches: 17. The germline V gene has CDR1 MGHDK and CDR2 SYGVNS. The CDR3 is 18 amino acids. CDR3 sequence: CASSDEGVPADRVDTQYF. As DNA, the CDR3 is TGTGCCAGCAGTGACGAAGGGGTCCCCGCCGACAGGGTAGATACGCAGTATTTT.

In regard to this clone: The junction shows a germline mismatch at one end, possibly a read error. This chain links TRBV20-1 with TRBJ1-2; D gene unclear. CDR1 is DFQATT and CDR2 is SNEGSKA in the germline V gene (reference sequence). CDR3 length: 11 residues. The CDR3: CSARVNYGYTF. CDR3 nucleotide sequence: TGCAGTGCCCGGGTCAACTACGGCTACACCTTC.

V gene TRBV21-1 combines with J gene TRBJ1-5; the table's TRBD1 call for D was not verified on the DNA. TRBV21-1 is a pseudogene segment. This CDR3 has 15 amino acids. Here the CDR3 reads CASVGARGSNQPQHF. In DNA form, the CDR3 reads TGTGCCAGCGTGGGGGCCCGAGGGAGCAATCAGCCCCAGCATTTT.

This clone is a singleton in its sample. The chain is built from TRBV9 and TRBJ2-5, with D perhaps matching TRBD2 (5 bases). V was trimmed by 0 bases and J by 9 bases, leaving 12 bases between them. The V gene's germline CDR1 is SGDLS and CDR2 YYNGEE. This CDR3 comprises 13 residues. CDR3 residues: CASSVGPGKAQYF. CDR3 in DNA: TGTGCCAGCAGCGTAGGCCCGGGAAAGGCCCAGTACTTC.

The V gene is TRBV4-1, the J gene TRBJ2-2; D gene uncertain. Trimming took 0 bases from V and 4 from J, leaving 0 bases between them. CDR1 is MGHRA, CDR2 YSYEKL, per germline. The length of the CDR3 is 12 residues. The chain's CDR3 is CASSQDTGELFF. CDR3 nucleotides: TGCGCCAGCAGCCAAGACACCGGGGAGCTGTTTTTT.

V is TRBV5-6 and J is TRBJ2-5, with D hard to call. V was pared by 4 bases and J by 5 bases, with 6 bases between. The CDR3 runs to 11 residues. The germline CDR1 and CDR2 sequences are SGHDT and YYEEEE. CDR3 sequence reads: CASSLRETQYF. DNA of the CDR3: TGTGCCAGCAGCCTTCGGGAGACCCAGTACTTC.

This chain connects TRBV7-9 to TRBJ1-2; no reliable D call. Germline CDR1 and CDR2: SEHNR and FQNEAQ (reference sequence). There are 14 residues in the CDR3. The V end lost 0 bases, the J end lost 7 bases, and 12 bases lay between the germline ends. The CDR3 DNA reads TGTGCCAGCAGCTTAGCTTTGGGTAAAGGTGGCTACACCTTC. Protein sequence: CASSLALGKGGYTF. Variable domain in full (rest from reference TRBV7-9 and TRBJ1-2): DTGVSQNPRHKITKRGQNVTFRCDPISEHNRLYWYRQTLGQGPEFLTYFQNEAQLEKSRLLSDRFSAERPKGSFSTLEIQRTEQGDSAMYLCASSLALGKGGYTFGSGTRLTVV.

The chain has TRBV6-5 and TRBJ1-5; tentative D call: TRBD1 (6 bases). Germline loops: CDR1 MNHEY, CDR2 SVGAGI. Trimming took off 6 bases at V and 0 bases at J, with 12 bases between the two ends. The CDR3 is 15 amino acids. The CDR3 here is CASSRDTYSNQPQHF. The CDR3 DNA follows: TGTGCCAGCAGCCGGGACACTTATAGCAATCAGCCCCAGCATTTT.

This rearrangement joins TRBV6-1 to TRBJ1-5, with 10 bases that match TRBD1. V trimming: 6 bases; J trimming: 7 bases; junction bases outside the gene matches: 9. The CDR3 length is 15 residues. Germline V gene lookup returns CDR1 MNHNS and CDR2 SASEGT. CDR3 region: CASRQDRGLWQPQHF. In DNA form, the CDR3 reads TGTGCCAGCAGGCAAGACAGGGGGCTTTGGCAGCCCCAGCATTTT.

This clone was counted once. V is TRBV28 and J is TRBJ1-6; D may be TRBD1 (5 bases). V dropped 8 bases and J dropped 4 bases, with 15 bases sitting between them. CDR3 length: 15 residues. Germline V CDR1 and CDR2: MDHEN, SYDVKM. CDR3 nucleotide sequence: TGTGCCAGCGACCTCGGACAAACTTATAATTCACCCCTCCACTTT. Its protein product is CASDLGQTYNSPLHF.